Listed below are T cell receptor beta chains from one sample, sequenced in a study of siplizumab effects on memory and regulatory T cells. Measured with immunoSEQ multiplex PCR; TCRdb has only the in-frame clones, and not every one. The profile covers approximately 100,000 clones, with 90% to 95% appearing a single time and under 0.2% taken by the ten largest. Sequencing was performed on non-Treg CD4+ T cells sorted from blood. These TCRs come from a human donor in good health. Each CDR3 is given with its conserved first and last residue. Fields, in order: D gene, J gene, clone size, V gene, CDR3 DNA, CDR3 protein. The D gene is left open where the match is weak. The listing skips clone size in some rows; elsewhere it reads once, few, many or a size class.

NA,TRBJ1-2,few,TRBV7-2,TGTGCCAGCAGGGGGCAGGTCTATGGCTACACCTTC,CASRGQVYGYTF
NA,TRBJ2-2,NA,TRBV6-6,TGTGCCAGCAGTACGGACAATTCAGGAACCGGGGAGCTGTTTTTT,CASSTDNSGTGELFF
NA,TRBJ1-1,NA,TRBV27,TGTGCCAGCAGTTTGGTGGGAACTGAAGCTTTCTTT,CASSLVGTEAFF
TRBD2,TRBJ2-1,NA,TRBV7-3,TGTGCCAGCAGCATCGCGGGGGGGCTAGGAAATGAGCAGTTCTTC,CASSIAGGLGNEQFF
NA,TRBJ1-1,few,TRBV14,TGTGCCAGCAGCCAAAAGGGAACAGCAGGTGGGCAGAACACTGAAGCTTTCTTT,CASSQKGTAGGQNTEAFF
TRBD1,TRBJ2-3,NA,TRBV5-4,TGTGCCAGCAGCAGCCGGGACAGGAGCACAGATACGCAGTATTTT,CASSSRDRSTDTQYF
TRBD1,TRBJ1-2,NA,TRBV6-5,TGTGCCAGCACCCAAGGCGGGACAGGGACCTATGGCTACACCTTC,CASTQGGTGTYGYTF
NA,TRBJ2-5,NA,TRBV18,TGTGCCAGCTCACCAAACAGCCAAGAGACCCAGTACTTC,CASSPNSQETQYF
TRBD1,TRBJ1-1,once,TRBV19,TGTGCCAGTAGTAGGAGACAGGGGGACACTGAAGCTTTCTTT,CASSRRQGDTEAFF
TRBD1,TRBJ1-3,NA,TRBV10-3,TGTGCCATCGGGGAGGACAGGGGGCCTGGAAACACCATATATTTT,CAIGEDRGPGNTIYF
TRBD1,TRBJ2-1,NA,TRBV5-1,TGCGCCAGCAGCCTTCGGACAGGCTACAATGAGCAGTTCTTC,CASSLRTGYNEQFF
NA,TRBJ2-1,NA,TRBV19,TGTGCCAGCCGACGTAAGGGGGAAGTAGTTAATGAGCAGTTCTTC,CASRRKGEVVNEQFF
NA,TRBJ2-3,NA,TRBV18,TGTGCCAGCTCACCACCGGCCAGGGGGGCTGGCACAGATACGCAGTATTTT,CASSPPARGAGTDTQYF
NA,TRBJ2-3,once,TRBV11-3,TGTGCCAGCAGCGCACTAACCTCGGTGACAGATACGCAGTATTTT,CASSALTSVTDTQYF
TRBD2,TRBJ2-1,NA,TRBV6-5,TGTGCCAGCAGGACCACTAGCGGGGGTCACAATGAGCAGTTCTTC,CASRTTSGGHNEQFF
TRBD1,TRBJ1-1,NA,TRBV29-1,TGCAGCGTGGGTTCAGGGGGCATTGCTGAAGCTTTCTTT,CSVGSGGIAEAFF
NA,TRBJ2-2,NA,TRBV14,TGTGCCAGCAGCCAAGTCCTTTGGGCAAGTAGGAACACCGGGGAGCTGTTTTTT,CASSQVLWASRNTGELFF
NA,TRBJ2-7,NA,TRBV6-5,TGTGCCAGCAGTTACTCGAATTCGCAGTACTTC,CASSYSNSQYF
NA,TRBJ1-2,NA,TRBV18,TGTGCCAGCTCTCCCGACAGGAACTATGGCTACACCTTC,CASSPDRNYGYTF
TRBD1,TRBJ2-7,NA,TRBV7-2,TGTGCCAGCAGCTTAAACAGGGGGCCCCTCTCCTACGAGCAGTACTTC,CASSLNRGPLSYEQYF
NA,TRBJ1-2,NA,TRBV5-1,TGCGCCAGCAGCTTGGAATCAGCGGGGGGCTACACCTTC,CASSLESAGGYTF
TRBD1,TRBJ2-7,NA,TRBV7-2,TGTGCCAGCAGCCTTACGGGACAGTCCTACGAGCAGTACTTC,CASSLTGQSYEQYF
TRBD2,TRBJ2-5,once,TRBV5-6,TGTGCCAGCAGCTTGGATTCTGCGGGGGGGATCGAGACCCAGTACTTC,CASSLDSAGGIETQYF
TRBD1,TRBJ2-7,NA,TRBV5-4,TGTGCCAGCAGCCCCCCCGGACAGGGGGGGCGCGAGCAGTACTTC,CASSPPGQGGREQYF
TRBD1,TRBJ1-4,NA,TRBV28,TGTGCCAGCACCCTGACAGGGCGTAATGAAAAACTGTTTTTT,CASTLTGRNEKLFF
TRBD1,TRBJ1-2,NA,TRBV28,TGTGCCAGCAGTTTGGGGGGGACAGGGGTTGAATATGGCTACACCTTC,CASSLGGTGVEYGYTF
NA,TRBJ1-4,NA,TRBV27,TGTGCCAGCAGCTCTAATGAAAAACTGTTTTTT,CASSSNEKLFF